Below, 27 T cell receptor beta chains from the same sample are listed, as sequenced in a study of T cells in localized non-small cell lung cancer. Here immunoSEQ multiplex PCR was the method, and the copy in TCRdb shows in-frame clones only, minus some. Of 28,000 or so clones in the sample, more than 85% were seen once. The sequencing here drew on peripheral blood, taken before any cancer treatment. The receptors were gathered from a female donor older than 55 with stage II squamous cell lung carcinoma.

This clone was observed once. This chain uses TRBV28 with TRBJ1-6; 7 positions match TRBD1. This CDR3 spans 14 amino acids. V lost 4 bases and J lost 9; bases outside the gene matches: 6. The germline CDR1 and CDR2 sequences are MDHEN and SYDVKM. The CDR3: CASSSTGLASPLHF. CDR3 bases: TGTGCCAGCAGTTCGACAGGGTTAGCTTCACCCCTCCACTTT.

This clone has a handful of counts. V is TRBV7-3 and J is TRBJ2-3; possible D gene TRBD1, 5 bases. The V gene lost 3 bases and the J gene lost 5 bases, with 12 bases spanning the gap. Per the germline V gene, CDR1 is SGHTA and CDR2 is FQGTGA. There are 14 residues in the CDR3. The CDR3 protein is CASSFGQGRDTQYF. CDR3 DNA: TGTGCCAGCAGCTTCGGGCAGGGCAGAGATACGCAGTATTTT.

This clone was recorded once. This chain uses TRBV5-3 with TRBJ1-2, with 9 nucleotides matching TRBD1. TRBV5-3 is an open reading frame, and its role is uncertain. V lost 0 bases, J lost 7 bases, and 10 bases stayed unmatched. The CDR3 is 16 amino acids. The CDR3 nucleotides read TGTGCCAGAAGCTTGGTGAATGGGACAGGGATTTCTGGCTACACCTTC. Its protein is CARSLVNGTGISGYTF.

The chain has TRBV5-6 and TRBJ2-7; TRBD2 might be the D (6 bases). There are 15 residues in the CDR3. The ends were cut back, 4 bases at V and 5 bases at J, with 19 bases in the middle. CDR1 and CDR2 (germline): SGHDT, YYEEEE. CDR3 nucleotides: TGTGCCAGCAGCCTGCGGGATGCCCGGGGAAACGAGCAGTACTTC. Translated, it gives CASSLRDARGNEQYF.

The CDR3 protein is CASSIDREATNEKLFF. For the CDR3, the DNA is TGTGCCAGTAGTATAGACAGAGAAGCAACTAATGAAAAACTGTTTTTT. The chain couples TRBV19 to TRBJ1-4; D is unresolved. The V end was cut by 0 bases, the J end by 0 bases, with 8 bases between. This CDR3 is built from 16 residues. Germline values: CDR1 LNHDA, CDR2 SQIVND (reference sequence).

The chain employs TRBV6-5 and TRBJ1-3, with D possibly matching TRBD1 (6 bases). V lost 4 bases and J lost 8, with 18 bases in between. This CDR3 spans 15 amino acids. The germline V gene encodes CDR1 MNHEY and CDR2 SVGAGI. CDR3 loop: CASSWAGGKGDTIYF. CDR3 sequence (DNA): TGTGCCAGCAGTTGGGCGGGGGGAAAGGGGGACACCATATATTTT.

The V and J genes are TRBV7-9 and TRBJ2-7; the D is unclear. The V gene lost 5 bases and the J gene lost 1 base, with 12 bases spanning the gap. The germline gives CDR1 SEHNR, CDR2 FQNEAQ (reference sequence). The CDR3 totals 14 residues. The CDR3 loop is CASSGVGSSYEQYF. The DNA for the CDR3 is TGTGCCAGCAGCGGGGTGGGGTCGTCCTACGAGCAGTACTTC.

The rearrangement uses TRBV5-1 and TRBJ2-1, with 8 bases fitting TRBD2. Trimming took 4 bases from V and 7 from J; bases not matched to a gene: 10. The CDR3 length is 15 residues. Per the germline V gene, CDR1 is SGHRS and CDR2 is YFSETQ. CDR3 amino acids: CASSPRPGLVNEQFF. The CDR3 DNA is TGCGCCAGCAGCCCCCGTCCGGGACTAGTGAATGAGCAGTTCTTC.

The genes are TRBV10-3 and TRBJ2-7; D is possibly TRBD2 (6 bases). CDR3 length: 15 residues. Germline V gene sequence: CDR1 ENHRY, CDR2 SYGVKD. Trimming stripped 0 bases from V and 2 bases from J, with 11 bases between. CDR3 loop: CAISESAGNPYEQYF. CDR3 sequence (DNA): TGTGCCATCAGTGAGTCAGCGGGTAATCCCTACGAGCAGTACTTC.

CDR3 region: CASSPQGWYEQYF. CDR3 bases: TGTGCCAGCAGCCCGCAAGGTTGGTACGAGCAGTACTTC. The chain carries TRBV6-1 and TRBJ2-7; the D is unclear. The CDR3 totals 13 residues. The germline V gene has CDR1 MNHNS and CDR2 SASEGT. The V end lost 6 bases, the J end lost 4 bases, and 13 bases lay between the germline ends.

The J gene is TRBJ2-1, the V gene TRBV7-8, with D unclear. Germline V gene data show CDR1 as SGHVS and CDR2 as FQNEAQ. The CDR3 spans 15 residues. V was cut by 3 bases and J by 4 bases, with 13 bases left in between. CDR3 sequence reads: CASSFHPEGYNEQFF. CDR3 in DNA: TGTGCCAGCAGCTTCCATCCGGAAGGGTACAATGAGCAGTTCTTC.

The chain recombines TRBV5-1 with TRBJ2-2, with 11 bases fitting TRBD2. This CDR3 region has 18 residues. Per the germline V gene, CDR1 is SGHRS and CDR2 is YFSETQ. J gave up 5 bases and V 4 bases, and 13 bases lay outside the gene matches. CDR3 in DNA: TGCGCCAGCAGCCGAAATCCGACTAGCGGGATGGGGACCGGGGAGCTGTTTTTT. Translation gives CASSRNPTSGMGTGELFF. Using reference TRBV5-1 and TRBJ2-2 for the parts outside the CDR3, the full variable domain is KAGVTQTPRYLIKTRGQQVTLSCSPISGHRSVSWYQQTPGQGLQFLFEYFSETQRNKGNFPGRFSGRQFSNSRSEMNVSTLELGDSALYLCASSRNPTSGMGTGELFFGEGSRLTVL.

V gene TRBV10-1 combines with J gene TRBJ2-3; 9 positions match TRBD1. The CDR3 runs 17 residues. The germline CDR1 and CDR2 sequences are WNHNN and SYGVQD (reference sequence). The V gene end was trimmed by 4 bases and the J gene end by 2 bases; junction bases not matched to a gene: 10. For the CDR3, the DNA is TGCGCCAGCAGTGGACCCCGGGACAGGGCGTCCACAGATACGCAGTATTTT. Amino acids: CASSGPRDRASTDTQYF.

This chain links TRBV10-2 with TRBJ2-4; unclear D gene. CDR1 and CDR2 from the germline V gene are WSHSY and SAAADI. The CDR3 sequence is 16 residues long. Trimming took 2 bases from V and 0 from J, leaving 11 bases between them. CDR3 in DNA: TGCGCCAGCAGTGAGGGCAGGCTCAGAGCCAAAAACATTCAGTACTTC. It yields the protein CASSEGRLRAKNIQYF.

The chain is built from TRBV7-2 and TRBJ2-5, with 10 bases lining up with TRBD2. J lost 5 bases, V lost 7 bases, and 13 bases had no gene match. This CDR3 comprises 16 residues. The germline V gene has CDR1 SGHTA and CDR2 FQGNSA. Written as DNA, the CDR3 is TGTGCCAGCACCAACCGACTAGCGGGTGGGAAGGAGACCCAGTACTTC. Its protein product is CASTNRLAGGKETQYF.

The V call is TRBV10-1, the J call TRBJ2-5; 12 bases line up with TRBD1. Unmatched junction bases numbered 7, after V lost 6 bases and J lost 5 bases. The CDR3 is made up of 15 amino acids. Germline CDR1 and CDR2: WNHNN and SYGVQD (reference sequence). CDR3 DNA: TGCGCCAGCAGCGGGGACAGGGGGCGCCGGGAGACCCAGTACTTC. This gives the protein CASSGDRGRRETQYF.

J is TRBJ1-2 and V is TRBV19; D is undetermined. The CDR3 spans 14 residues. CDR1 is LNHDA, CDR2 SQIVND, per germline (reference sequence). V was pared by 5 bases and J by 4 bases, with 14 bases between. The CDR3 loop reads CASSGGRGGYGYTF. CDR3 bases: TGTGCCAGTAGTGGTGGCAGAGGAGGCTATGGCTACACCTTC.

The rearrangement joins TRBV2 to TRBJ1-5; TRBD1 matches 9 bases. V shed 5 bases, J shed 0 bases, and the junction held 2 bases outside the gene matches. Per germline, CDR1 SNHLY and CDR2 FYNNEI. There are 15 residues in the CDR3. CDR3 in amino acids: CASSWGQGSNQPQHF. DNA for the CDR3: TGTGCCAGCAGTTGGGGACAGGGTAGCAATCAGCCCCAGCATTTT.

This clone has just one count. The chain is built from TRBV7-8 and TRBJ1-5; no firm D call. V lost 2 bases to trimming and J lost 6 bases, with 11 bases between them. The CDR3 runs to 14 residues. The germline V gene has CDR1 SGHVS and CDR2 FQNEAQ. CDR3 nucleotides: TGTGCCAGCAGCTTAAACCTCCAGGTTCAGCCCCAGCATTTT. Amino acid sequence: CASSLNLQVQPQHF.

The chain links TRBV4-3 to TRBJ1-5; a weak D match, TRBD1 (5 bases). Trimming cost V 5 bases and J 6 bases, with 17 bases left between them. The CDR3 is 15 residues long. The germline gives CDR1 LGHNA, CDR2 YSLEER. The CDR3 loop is CASSRVRGLAQPQHF. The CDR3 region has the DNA TGCGCCAGCAGCAGGGTTCGGGGGTTGGCTCAGCCCCAGCATTTT.

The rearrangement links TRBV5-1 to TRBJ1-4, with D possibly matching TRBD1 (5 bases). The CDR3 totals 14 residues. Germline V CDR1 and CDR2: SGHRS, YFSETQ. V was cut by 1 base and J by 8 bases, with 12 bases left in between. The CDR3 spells CASSLTGLGEKLFF. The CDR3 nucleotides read TGCGCCAGCAGCTTGACGGGACTGGGGGAAAAACTGTTTTTT.

The CDR3 DNA is TGTGCCAGTAGTATTGAGGGGGGCCCAGGAACTGAAGCTTTCTTT. It is translated as CASSIEGGPGTEAFF. The rearrangement links TRBV19 to TRBJ1-1, with D tentatively TRBD1 (6 bases). Germline V gene data show CDR1 as LNHDA and CDR2 as SQIVND (reference sequence). The CDR3 has 15 amino acids. The V and J ends lost 3 bases and 5 bases respectively, with 16 bases between them.

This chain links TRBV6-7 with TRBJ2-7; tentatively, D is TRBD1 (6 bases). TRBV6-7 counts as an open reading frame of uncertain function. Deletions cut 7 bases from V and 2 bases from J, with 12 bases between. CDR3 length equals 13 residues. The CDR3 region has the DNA TGTGCCAGCATACTCGGGACACCCTACGAGCAGTACTTC. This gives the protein CASILGTPYEQYF.

The DNA of the CDR3 is TGTGCCAGCAGCCGGGGACAGGGGAGACTTTACGAGCAGTACTTC. Encoded protein: CASSRGQGRLYEQYF. The rearrangement uses TRBV5-6 and TRBJ2-7, with 10 bases matching TRBD1. The CDR3 covers 15 residues. Germline loops: CDR1 SGHDT, CDR2 YYEEEE. V shed 4 bases, J shed 4 bases, and the junction held 8 bases outside the gene matches.

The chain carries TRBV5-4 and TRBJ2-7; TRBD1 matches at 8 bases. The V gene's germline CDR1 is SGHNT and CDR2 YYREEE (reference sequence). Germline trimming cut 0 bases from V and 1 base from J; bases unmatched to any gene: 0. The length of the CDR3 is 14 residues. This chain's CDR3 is CASSLDRGSYEQYF. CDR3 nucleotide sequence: TGTGCCAGCAGCTTGGACAGGGGGTCCTACGAGCAGTACTTC.

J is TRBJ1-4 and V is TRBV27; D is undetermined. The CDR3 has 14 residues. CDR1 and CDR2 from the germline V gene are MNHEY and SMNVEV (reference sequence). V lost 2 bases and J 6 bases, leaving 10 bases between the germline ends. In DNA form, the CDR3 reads TGTGCCAGCAGTTTAGTGGGCCTCGATGAAAAACTGTTTTTT. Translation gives CASSLVGLDEKLFF. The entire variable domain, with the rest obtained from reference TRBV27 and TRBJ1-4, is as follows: EAQVTQNPRYLITVTGKKLTVTCSQNMNHEYMSWYRQDPGLGLRQIYYSMNVEVTDKGDVPEGYKVSRKEKRNFPLILESPSPNQTSLYFCASSLVGLDEKLFFGSGTQLSVL.

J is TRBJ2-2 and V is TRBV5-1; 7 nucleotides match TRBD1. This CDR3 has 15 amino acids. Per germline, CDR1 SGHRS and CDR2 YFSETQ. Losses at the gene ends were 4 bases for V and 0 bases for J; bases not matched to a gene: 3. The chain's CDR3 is CASSQGTANTGELFF. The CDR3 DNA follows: TGCGCCAGCAGCCAAGGGACAGCGAACACCGGGGAGCTGTTTTTT.